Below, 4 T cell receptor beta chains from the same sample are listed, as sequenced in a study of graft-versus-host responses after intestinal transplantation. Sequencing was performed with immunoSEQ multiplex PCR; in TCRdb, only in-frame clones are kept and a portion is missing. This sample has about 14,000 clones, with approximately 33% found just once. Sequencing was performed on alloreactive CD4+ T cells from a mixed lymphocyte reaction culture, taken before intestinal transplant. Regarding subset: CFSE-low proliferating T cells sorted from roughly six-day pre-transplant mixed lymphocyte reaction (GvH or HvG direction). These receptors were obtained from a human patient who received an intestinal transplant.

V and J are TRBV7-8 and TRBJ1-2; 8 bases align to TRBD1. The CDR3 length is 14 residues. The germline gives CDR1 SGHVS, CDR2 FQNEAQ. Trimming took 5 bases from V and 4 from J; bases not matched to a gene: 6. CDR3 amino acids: CASSEDRVAYGYTF. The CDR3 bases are TGTGCCAGCAGCGAGGACAGGGTAGCCTATGGCTACACCTTC. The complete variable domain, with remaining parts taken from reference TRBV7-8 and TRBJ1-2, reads GAGVSQSPRYKVAKRGQDVALRCDPISGHVSLFWYQQALGQGPEFLTYFQNEAQLDKSGLPSDRFFAERPEGSVSTLKIQRTQQEDSAVYLCASSEDRVAYGYTFGSGTRLTVV.

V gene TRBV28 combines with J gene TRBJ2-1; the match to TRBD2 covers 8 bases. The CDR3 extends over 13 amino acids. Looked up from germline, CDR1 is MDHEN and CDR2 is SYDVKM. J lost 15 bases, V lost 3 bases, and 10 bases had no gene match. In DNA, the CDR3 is TGTGCCAGCAGTTTCGGCGGGAGGTCATCACCGTTCTTC. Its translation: CASSFGGRSSPFF.

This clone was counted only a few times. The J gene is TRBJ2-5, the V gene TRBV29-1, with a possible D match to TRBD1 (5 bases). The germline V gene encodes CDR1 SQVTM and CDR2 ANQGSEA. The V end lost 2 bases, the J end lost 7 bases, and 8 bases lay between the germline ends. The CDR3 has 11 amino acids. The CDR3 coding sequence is TGCAGCGTTGAATCAACAGGGACCCAGTACTTC. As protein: CSVESTGTQYF.

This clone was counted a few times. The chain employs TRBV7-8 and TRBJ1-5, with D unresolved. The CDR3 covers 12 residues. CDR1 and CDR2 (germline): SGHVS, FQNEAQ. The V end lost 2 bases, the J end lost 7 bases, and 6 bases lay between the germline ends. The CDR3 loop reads CASSLPGQPQHF. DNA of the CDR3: TGTGCCAGCAGCTTACCCGGCCAGCCCCAGCATTTT.